The rows below give T cell receptor beta chains drawn from one sample of a study of blood T cell repertoires in COVID-19. The protocol was immunoSEQ multiplex PCR, while the TCRdb copy is restricted to in-frame clones and leaves out a portion. Of approximately 290,000 clones in the sample, roughly nine tenths were seen once. The sample consisted of peripheral blood. Receptor source: a man younger than 35 with active or convalescent COVID-19. The CDR3 runs from the conserved cysteine through the conserved F or W. A D gene is named only where the DNA matches it firmly. The size entry is marked missing in some rows and otherwise reads once, few, many or a size class.

J,size,V,D,CDR3,DNA
TRBJ2-1,-,TRBV11-2,TRBD2,CASSQGVAGVTEQFF,TGTGCCAGCAGTCAAGGGGTAGCGGGGGTAACTGAGCAGTTCTTC
TRBJ2-2,-,TRBV11-3,TRBD1,CASSQDRDTGELFF,TGTGCCAGCAGCCAAGACAGGGACACCGGGGAGCTGTTTTTT
TRBJ2-5,-,TRBV15,TRBD2,CATSSGLAEYETQYF,TGTGCCACCAGCAGCGGACTAGCGGAGTACGAGACCCAGTACTTC
TRBJ1-2,-,TRBV29-1,-,CSVPLDRFGYGYTF,TGCAGCGTGCCTCTAGACAGGTTCGGCTATGGCTACACCTTC
TRBJ2-7,-,TRBV29-1,TRBD1,CSVLRQGAGEQYF,TGCAGCGTTCTACGACAGGGGGCAGGGGAGCAGTACTTC
TRBJ2-7,-,TRBV7-4,-,CASSLFQGFVAQSSYEQYF,TGTGCCAGCAGCTTATTTCAAGGTTTTGTAGCACAATCCTCCTACGAGCAGTACTTC
TRBJ2-5,once,TRBV4-1,-,CASSQDRGLYQETQYF,TGCGCCAGCAGCCAAGATAGGGGACTCTACCAAGAGACCCAGTACTTC
TRBJ2-1,-,TRBV4-1,-,CASSQREDPRNEQFF,TGCGCCAGCAGCCAAAGGGAGGACCCTCGGAATGAGCAGTTCTTC
TRBJ1-1,-,TRBV2,-,CASTETPISAEAFF,TGTGCCAGCACCGAGACACCGATCTCTGCTGAAGCTTTCTTT
TRBJ2-2,-,TRBV7-8,-,CASSFGGPNTGELFF,TGTGCCAGCAGCTTCGGGGGGCCGAACACCGGGGAGCTGTTTTTT
TRBJ2-5,-,TRBV28,TRBD2,CASSPKRERSSGTQYF,TGTGCCAGCAGTCCCAAGCGGGAGAGATCATCAGGGACCCAGTACTTC
TRBJ2-7,once,TRBV7-9,-,CASSPLLKPYEQYF,TGTGCCAGCAGCCCTTTACTGAAACCCTACGAGCAGTACTTC
TRBJ2-2,once,TRBV6-1,-,CASSEFRRVSTGELFF,TGTGCCAGCAGTGAGTTTCGCCGGGTTAGCACCGGGGAGCTGTTTTTT
TRBJ2-3,-,TRBV7-8,TRBD2,CASSQTGGASDTQYF,TGTGCCAGCAGCCAGACCGGGGGGGCAAGCGATACGCAGTATTTT
TRBJ2-1,-,TRBV12-5,TRBD1,CASGLKLGQGTNEQFF,TGTGCTAGTGGTTTGAAGCTCGGACAGGGGACCAATGAGCAGTTCTTC
TRBJ2-1,-,TRBV12-3/TRBV12-4,TRBD2,CASSFGGGNEQFF,TGTGCCAGCAGTTTTGGGGGGGGGAATGAGCAGTTCTTC
TRBJ1-1,-,TRBV3-1/TRBV3-2,-,CASSQEVFSVTMNTEAFF,TGTGCCAGCAGCCAAGAAGTCTTTAGCGTAACAATGAACACTGAAGCTTTCTTT
TRBJ2-5,-,TRBV5-4,-,CASSSTKGEQETQYF,TGTGCCAGCAGCTCGACCAAGGGGGAGCAAGAGACCCAGTACTTC
TRBJ2-3,-,TRBV10-1,-,CASSEAKLADTQYF,TGCGCCAGCAGTGAGGCAAAGCTAGCTGATACGCAGTATTTT
TRBJ2-7,-,TRBV7-8,TRBD2,CASSLPGGEQYF,TGTGCCAGCAGCTTACCGGGGGGCGAGCAGTACTTC
TRBJ1-5,few,TRBV5-6,-,CASSLGQVSNQPQHF,TGTGCCAGCAGCTTGGGACAGGTCAGCAATCAGCCCCAGCATTTT
TRBJ2-6,-,TRBV4-1,-,CASSQYFGDTRTF,TGCGCCAGCAGCCAATACTTCGGGGACACAAGAACTTTC
TRBJ1-1,-,TRBV2,TRBD1,CASRGQGGREAFF,TGTGCCAGCAGGGGACAGGGGGGCCGTGAAGCTTTCTTT
TRBJ1-6,-,TRBV28,-,CASSADTNSPLHF,TGTGCCAGCAGTGCCGACACAAATTCACCCCTCCACTTT
TRBJ2-7,-,TRBV3-1/TRBV3-2,TRBD1,CASSLKTGGAYEQYF,TGTGCCAGCAGCCTTAAGACAGGGGGGGCCTACGAGCAGTACTTC
TRBJ1-2,-,TRBV19,-,CASSIWADGYTF,TGTGCCAGTAGTATCTGGGCTGATGGCTACACCTTC
TRBJ2-7,-,TRBV15,TRBD1,CATSRGRTGAVYEQYF,TGTGCCACCAGCAGAGGTCGGACAGGGGCGGTCTACGAGCAGTACTTC
TRBJ1-6,-,TRBV13,-,CASSRGYRDSPLHF,TGTGCCAGCAGCCGGGGCTACAGGGATTCACCCCTCCACTTT
TRBJ1-6,once,TRBV28,-,CASSTEGVGSPLHF,TGTGCCAGCAGTACTGAGGGGGTTGGTTCACCCCTCCACTTT
TRBJ1-5,-,TRBV4-1,-,CASSPRTEVIQPQHF,TGCGCCAGCAGCCCCCGGACGGAGGTTATACAGCCCCAGCATTTT
TRBJ2-1,-,TRBV4-1,TRBD2,CASSHRLAGGQNEQFF,TGCGCCAGCAGCCACAGACTAGCGGGGGGGCAAAATGAGCAGTTCTTC
TRBJ2-5,-,TRBV4-1,TRBD2,CASSQPSGLAETQYF,TGCGCCAGCAGCCAACCTTCGGGACTAGCAGAGACCCAGTACTTC
TRBJ2-5,-,TRBV15,-,CATSSRPGLQYF,TGTGCCACCAGCTCTAGACCGGGTCTGCAGTACTTC
TRBJ2-5,-,TRBV27,-,CASSPQGGGKTQYF,TGTGCCAGCAGTCCACAGGGTGGGGGAAAGACCCAGTACTTC
TRBJ1-6,-,TRBV28,-,CASSLAYRQLSPLHF,TGTGCCAGCAGTTTGGCGTACCGACAGCTTTCACCCCTCCACTTT
TRBJ2-4,once,TRBV28,-,CASSLFTGGNIQYF,TGTGCCAGCAGTTTATTCACCGGGGGAAACATTCAGTACTTC
TRBJ1-2,-,TRBV6-1,-,CASSERFPTNYGCTF,TGTGCCAGCAGTGAAAGGTTCCCAACAAACTATGGCTGCACCTTC
TRBJ1-4,-,TRBV6-5,TRBD1,CASSHRDRVEKLFF,TGTGCCAGCAGTCACCGGGACAGGGTCGAAAAACTGTTTTTT
TRBJ2-6,-,TRBV18,TRBD1,CASSTGSTGANVLTF,TGTGCCAGCTCGACAGGGTCTACTGGGGCCAACGTCCTGACTTTC
TRBJ2-2,-,TRBV5-1,TRBD2,CASSPGTSGVGELFF,TGCGCCAGCAGCCCCGGGACTAGCGGGGTAGGGGAGCTGTTTTTT
TRBJ2-1,-,TRBV9,-,CASIRLTLYNEQFF,TGTGCCAGCATTCGACTAACACTTTACAATGAGCAGTTCTTC
TRBJ2-3,few,TRBV6-2/TRBV6-3,TRBD2,CASSVAGEVTDTQYF,TGTGCCAGCAGTGTAGCGGGAGAGGTCACAGATACGCAGTATTTT
TRBJ1-2,-,TRBV19,TRBD1,CASSSPGQGRGGYGYTF,TGTGCCAGTAGTTCTCCGGGACAGGGGAGAGGTGGCTATGGCTACACCTTC
TRBJ1-1,-,TRBV4-1,-,CASSQGGFGTEAFF,TGCGCCAGCAGCCAGGGGGGGTTCGGGACTGAAGCTTTCTTT
TRBJ1-2,-,TRBV15,-,CATSRDLLGEGGYTF,TGTGCCACCAGCAGAGATCTGTTAGGAGAAGGTGGCTACACCTTC
TRBJ1-4,-,TRBV9,TRBD1,CASSKQGATNEKLFF,TGTGCCAGCAGCAAACAGGGGGCGACTAATGAAAAACTGTTTTTT
TRBJ2-1,-,TRBV14,TRBD2,CASSQGWGLAAYEQFF,TGTGCCAGCAGCCAGGGGTGGGGACTAGCGGCGTATGAGCAGTTCTTC
TRBJ2-7,-,TRBV14,TRBD2,CATKPSGGYYEQYF,TGTGCCACCAAACCCAGCGGGGGCTACTACGAGCAGTACTTC
TRBJ1-5,-,TRBV27,-,CASRTNRESNQPQHF,TGTGCCAGCAGAACAAACAGGGAGAGCAATCAGCCCCAGCATTTT